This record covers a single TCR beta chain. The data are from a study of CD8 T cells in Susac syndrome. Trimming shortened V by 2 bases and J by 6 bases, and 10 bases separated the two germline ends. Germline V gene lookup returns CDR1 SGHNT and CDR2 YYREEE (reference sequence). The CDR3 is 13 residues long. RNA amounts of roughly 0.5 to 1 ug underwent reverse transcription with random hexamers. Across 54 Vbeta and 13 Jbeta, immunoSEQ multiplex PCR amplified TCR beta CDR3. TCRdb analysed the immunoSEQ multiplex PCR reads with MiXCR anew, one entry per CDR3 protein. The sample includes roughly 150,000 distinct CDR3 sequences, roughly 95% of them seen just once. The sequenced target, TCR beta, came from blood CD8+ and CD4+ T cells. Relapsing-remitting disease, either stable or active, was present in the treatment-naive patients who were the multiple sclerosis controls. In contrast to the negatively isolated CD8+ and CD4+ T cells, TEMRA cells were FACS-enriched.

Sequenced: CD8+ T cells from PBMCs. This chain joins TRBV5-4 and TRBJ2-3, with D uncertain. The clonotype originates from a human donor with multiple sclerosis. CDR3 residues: CASSLMGIDTQYF. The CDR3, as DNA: TGTGCCAGCAGCTTAATGGGTATCGATACGCAGTATTTT.